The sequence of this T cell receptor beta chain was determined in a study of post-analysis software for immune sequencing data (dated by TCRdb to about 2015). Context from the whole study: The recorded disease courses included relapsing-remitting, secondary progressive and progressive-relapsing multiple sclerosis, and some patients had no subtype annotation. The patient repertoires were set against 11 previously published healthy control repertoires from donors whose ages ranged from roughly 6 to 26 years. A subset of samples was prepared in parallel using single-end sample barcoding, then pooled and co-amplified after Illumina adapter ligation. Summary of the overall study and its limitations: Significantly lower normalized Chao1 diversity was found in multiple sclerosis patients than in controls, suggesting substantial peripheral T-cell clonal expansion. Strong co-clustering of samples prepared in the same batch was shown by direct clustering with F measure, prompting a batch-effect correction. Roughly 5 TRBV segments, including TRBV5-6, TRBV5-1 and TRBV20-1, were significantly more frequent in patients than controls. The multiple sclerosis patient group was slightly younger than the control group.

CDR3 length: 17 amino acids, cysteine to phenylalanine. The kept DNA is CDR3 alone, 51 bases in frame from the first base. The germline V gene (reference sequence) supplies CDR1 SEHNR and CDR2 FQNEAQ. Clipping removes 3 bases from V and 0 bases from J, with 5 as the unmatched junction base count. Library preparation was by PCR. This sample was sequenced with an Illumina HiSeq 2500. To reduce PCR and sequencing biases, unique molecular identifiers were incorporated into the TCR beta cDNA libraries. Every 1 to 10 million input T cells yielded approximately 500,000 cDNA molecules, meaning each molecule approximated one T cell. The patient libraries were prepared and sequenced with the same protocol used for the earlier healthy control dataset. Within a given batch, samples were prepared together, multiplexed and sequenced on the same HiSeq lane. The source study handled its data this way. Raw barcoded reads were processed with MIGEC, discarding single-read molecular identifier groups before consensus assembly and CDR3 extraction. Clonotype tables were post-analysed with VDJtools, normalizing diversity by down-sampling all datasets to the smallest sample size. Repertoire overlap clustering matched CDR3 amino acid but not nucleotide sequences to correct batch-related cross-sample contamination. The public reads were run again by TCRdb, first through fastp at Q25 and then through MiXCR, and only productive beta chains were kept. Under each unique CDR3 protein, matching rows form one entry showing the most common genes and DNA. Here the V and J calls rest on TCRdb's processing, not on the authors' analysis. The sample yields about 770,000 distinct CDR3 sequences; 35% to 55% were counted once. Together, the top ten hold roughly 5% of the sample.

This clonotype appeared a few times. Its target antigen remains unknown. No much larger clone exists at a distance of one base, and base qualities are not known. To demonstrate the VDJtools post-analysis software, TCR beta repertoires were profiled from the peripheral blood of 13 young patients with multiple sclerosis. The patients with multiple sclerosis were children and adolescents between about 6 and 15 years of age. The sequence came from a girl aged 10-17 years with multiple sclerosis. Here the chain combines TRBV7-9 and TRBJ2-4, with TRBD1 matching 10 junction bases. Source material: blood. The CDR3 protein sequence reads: CASSFKDRGLAKNIQYF. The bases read TGTGCCAGCAGCTTCAAAGACAGGGGGCTAGCCAAAAACATTCAGTACTTC. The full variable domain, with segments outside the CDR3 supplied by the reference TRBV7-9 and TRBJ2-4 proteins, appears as DTGVSQNPRHKITKRGQNVTFRCDPISEHNRLYWYRQTLGQGPEFLTYFQNEAQLEKSRLLSDRFSAERPKGSFSTLEIQRTEQGDSAMYLCASSFKDRGLAKNIQYFGAGTRLSVL.